This record concerns one T cell receptor beta chain sequence. This clone's antigen is unknown. No much larger clone exists at a distance of one base, and base qualities are not known. Sample time point, as interpreted from the label and publication: week 35, safety follow-up. A 20-mer mutant IDH1 peptide at 300 micrograms in Montanide made up each vaccine dose, which was injected subcutaneously together with topical imiquimod. Eight vaccinations were administered to patients in weeks 1, 3, 5, 7, 11, 15, 19 and 23, corresponding to visits V03 through V10. Newly diagnosed WHO grade 3 or 4 IDH1-mutant astrocytomas showing loss of nuclear ATRX were present in the donors. The samples were drawn from NOA16, a multicentre, single-arm, open-label phase I trial in Germany that tested a mutant IDH1 peptide vaccine in humans for the first time. Genomic DNA for TCRB sequencing was extracted from EDTA blood using the DNeasy Blood and Tissue Kit.

The germline V gene yields MDHEN for CDR1 and SYDVKM for CDR2. Between the V and J ends, shortened by 5 bases and 1 base respectively, the junction contains 6 bases. The CDR3 contains 13 residues, cysteine and phenylalanine counted. Of all the DNA, just the CDR3 is kept, 39 bases in frame from base 1. The library came from the immunoSEQ multiplex PCR assay. Following the manufacturer's protocol, the hsTCRB Kit was used to amplify rearranged TCR beta chain sequences. An Illumina MiSeq was used to sequence the TCRB libraries. From the authors' description of their analysis: The proprietary platform of the kit vendor was used for demultiplexing, trimming and gene mapping. TCRdb holds this immuneACCESS table with in-frame rearrangements only. Some clones are missing; in checked studies, unresolved V genes explain under half, and the rest has no known cause. V and J calls and clone size come straight from that table; D and trimming were deduced from the DNA. The sample includes tens of thousands of clones, with roughly 81% observed a single time. The ten most abundant clones make up about 4.9% of the sample.

This sample stems from a study of a mutant IDH1 vaccine in newly diagnosed glioma (dated by TCRdb to about 2021). In terms of the full investigation: Vaccination was initiated 4-6 weeks after radiotherapy alone, or concurrently with temozolomide cycles in the chemotherapy-containing groups. The week-35 safety follow-up took place at visit V12, and the week-47 end of study took place at visit V13. Longitudinal TCRB deep sequencing was done for some 26 treated patients, wherever samples were available for exploratory analyses. Peripheral blood samples were drawn at six visits, namely V03 (baseline), V05, V07, V10, V12 and V13. Before enrollment, patients had received standard therapy of radiotherapy alone, temozolomide alone, or radiochemotherapy with temozolomide; most received the combination. Of the 32 patients who were treated, about 62% were male and approximately 40% were female, and the mean age was around 41 years. Paper-wide results and their limitations: Availability determined which PBMC samples were chosen for TCRB deep sequencing. Across multiple MHC alleles, vaccine-induced immune responses were seen in just over 90% of patients. The authors noted that analyses of patient blood samples could not be reproduced because of sample limitations. No apparent relationship was observed between pseudoprogression and alterations in the top peripheral T cell clonotypes detected by TCRB sequencing.

Sequencing used PBMCs, obtained from a glioma patient whose treatment included an IDH1 peptide vaccine. This receptor was taken from a man in his forties with glioma. This receptor chain uses TRBV28 and TRBJ1-5, with no D gene named confidently. The sequence in DNA is TGTGCCAGCAGTAGACAAAGCAATCAGCCCCAGCATTTT. Translated, it gives CASSRQSNQPQHF.